In its sample, the clone carrying this TCR beta chain was seen a few times. This sample was included in a study of blood T cells in healthy people across ages. With a J-beta primer mix and a sample-barcoded 5' primer, a second PCR ran about 7 to 12 cycles. MiXCR, run by TCRdb on the 5' RACE reads, gives a single entry per CDR3 protein. Of 650,000 to 800,000 distinct CDR3 sequences listed, 40% to 50% are singletons. Trimming took 6 bases from V and 6 from J; bases not matched to a gene: 12. CDR3 length equals 17 residues. The chain couples TRBV12-3 or TRBV12-4 to TRBJ2-3, with 13 nucleotides matching TRBD2. The TCR comes from a man aged 60 to 69 in good health. Sequencing input: blood. This CDR3 reads CASSPPTSGGIGDTQYF. CDR3 DNA sequence: TGTGCCAGCAGCCCTCCGACTAGCGGGGGGATAGGGGATACGCAGTATTTT.